The entry below describes one TCR beta chain. Its antigen is not known. V lost 7 bases and J lost 6; bases outside the gene matches: 6. The CDR3 runs to 14 residues. Germline CDR1 reads SGHTA; CDR2 reads FQGNSA. As the starting material, roughly 9.7 ml of fresh peripheral blood yielded the PBMCs. This sample was included in a study of Graves' ophthalmopathy and Graves' hyperthyroidism. For the study at large: The collection of peripheral blood took place at initial diagnosis, before any treatment. Study observations and caveats: Ophthalmopathy progression predictions by the model showed approximately 75% specificity and over 60% sensitivity.

Amplifying from RNA transcripts, the study obtained TCR beta CDR3 regions. HTBI primers primed a first-round RT-PCR, and a second-round multiplex PCR followed. MiXCR, applied by TCRdb to the multiplex PCR reads, yields one record per CDR3 protein. The profile shows some 400,000 distinct CDR3 sequences, 18% of them singletons. The material sequenced was peripheral blood. The sequence came from a woman aged 18-29 years with Graves' ophthalmopathy. The chain carries TRBV7-2 and TRBJ1-6; 7 bases are shared with TRBD1. CDR3 region: CASNPGTANSPLHF. The CDR3 region has the DNA TGTGCCAGCAATCCCGGGACAGCTAATTCACCCCTCCACTTT.